This TCR beta chain derives from a study of T cells in localized non-small cell lung cancer. Trimming cost V 5 bases and J 6 bases; bases outside gene matches: 11. The CDR3 totals 15 residues. Germline V CDR1 and CDR2: LNHDA, SQIVND (reference sequence). Using immunoSEQ multiplex PCR, the repertoire was profiled, and TCRdb retains in-frame clones only, with some absent. The sample includes 1,100 or so clones, less than 25% seen only once; the top ten take 23%. J is TRBJ2-3 and V is TRBV19; 7 bases match TRBD1. The source is a man aged 40 to 70 with stage III lung adenocarcinoma. The starting material was normal lung tissue next to the tumor, obtained before any cancer treatment. The CDR3 nucleotides read TGTGCCAGTAGTGTACAGGGGTCTCTAGGGGATACGCAGTATTTT. Protein sequence: CASSVQGSLGDTQYF. Supplemented by reference TRBV19 and TRBJ2-3, the full variable domain reads DGGITQSPKYLFRKEGQNVTLSCEQNLNHDAMYWYRQDPGQGLRLIYYSQIVNDFQKGDIAEGYSVSREKKESFPLTVTSAQKNPTAFYLCASSVQGSLGDTQYFGPGTRLTVL.